This T cell receptor beta chain was sequenced for a study of T cells in Graves' hyperthyroidism and ophthalmopathy. Study-wide points: Model output signaled ophthalmopathy a median around 6.9 months ahead of onset.

Germline CDR1 and CDR2: SNHLY and FYNNEI. The CDR3 totals 16 residues. V was pared by 8 bases and J by 4 bases, with 20 bases between. This clonotype occurred many times. Its antigen is as yet unknown. Amplification of TCR beta CDR3 regions used RNA as the template. The HTBI primer set drove a first-round RT-PCR of the TCR CDR3. TCRdb passed the multiplex PCR reads through MiXCR, listing each CDR3 protein once. In the table there are almost 600,000 distinct CDR3 sequences, approximately 15% of which are singletons. The source of this sequence is a woman aged 30 to 39 with Graves' hyperthyroidism that later progressed to Graves' ophthalmopathy. The chain couples TRBV2 to TRBJ2-2; no clear D. The sequencing input was blood. The CDR3 sequence: CASRTLVGEGTGELFF. DNA of the CDR3: TGTGCCAGCCGTACTTTAGTGGGCGAAGGCACCGGGGAGCTGTTTTTT.